The rows below give T cell receptor beta chains drawn from one sample of a study of type 1 regulatory T cells. Their target antigens are unknown. TCRdb reanalysed the reads using MiXCR and keeps one entry per CDR3 protein. The sample shows tens of thousands of distinct CDR3 sequences, less than 25% of them seen only once. The sequenced sample was cultured type 1 regulatory T (Tr1) cells, either the whole culture or a sorted fraction (not recorded which). Source of these receptors: a human donor in good health. Each CDR3 is given with its conserved first and last residue. A D gene is named only where the DNA matches it firmly. A row's size may be missing; if present it is once, few, many or a size class.

d_call	v_call	clone_size	j_call	cdr3_aa	cdr3_nt
-	TRBV20-1	-	TRBJ2-7	CSATSPLSNYEQYF	TGCAGTGCTACCTCCCCCCTCTCCAACTACGAGCAGTACTTC
-	TRBV20-1	-	TRBJ1-1	CSAFIGTHTEAFF	TGCAGTGCTTTCATCGGGACTCACACTGAAGCTTTCTTT
-	TRBV15	-	TRBJ2-3	CATSRDRENTQYF	TGTGCCACCAGCAGAGATCGGGAAAATACGCAGTATTTT
TRBD1	TRBV28	few	TRBJ1-5	CASSSFDRAQHF	TGTGCCAGCAGTTCGTTCGACAGGGCCCAGCATTTT
-	TRBV14	few	TRBJ2-5	CASSQVRETQYF	TGTGCCAGCAGCCAAGTCAGGGAGACCCAGTACTTC
-	TRBV20-1	many	TRBJ1-1	CSATRGSMNTEAFF	TGCAGTGCCACCCGGGGGAGCATGAACACTGAAGCTTTCTTT
-	TRBV5-1	many	TRBJ2-5	CASSFSVQETQYF	TGCGCCAGCAGCTTCTCGGTCCAAGAGACCCAGTACTTC
-	TRBV7-9	few	TRBJ1-3	CASSLDSPIVNTIYF	TGTGCCAGCAGCTTAGACAGCCCGATCGTAAACACCATATATTTT
TRBD2	TRBV27	few	TRBJ2-7	CASSLAGYMGSEQYF	TGTGCCAGCAGTCTAGCGGGATACATGGGGTCCGAGCAGTACTTC
-	TRBV5-1	few	TRBJ2-3	CASSSQGLDADTQYF	TGCGCCAGCAGCTCACAGGGTCTTGATGCAGATACGCAGTATTTT
TRBD2	TRBV2	few	TRBJ2-3	CAGRVSGSANTQYF	TGTGCCGGCCGGGTGAGCGGGAGTGCGAATACGCAGTATTTT
-	TRBV30	-	TRBJ2-2	CAWTRLGQGTGERFF	TGTGCCTGGACCCGTCTCGGTCAGGGCACCGGGGAGCGGTTTTTT
-	TRBV5-4	-	TRBJ2-7	CASSLGRRARYEQYF	TGTGCCAGCAGCTTGGGGAGACGGGCCCGCTACGAGCAGTACTTC
-	TRBV20-1	-	TRBJ1-1	CSGQLNTEAFF	TGCAGTGGGCAGCTGAACACTGAAGCTTTCTTT
-	TRBV27	few	TRBJ1-5	CASRSTGWGNQPQHF	TGTGCCAGCAGATCCACAGGGTGGGGCAATCAGCCCCAGCATTTT
-	TRBV11-2	many	TRBJ2-7	CASSLGLLDEQYF	TGTGCCAGCAGCCTGGGACTCCTTGATGAGCAGTACTTC
-	TRBV12-3/TRBV12-4	once	TRBJ1-6	CASSLRARVRSPLHF	TGTGCCAGCAGTTTAAGGGCCAGGGTGCGGTCACCCCTCCACTTT
-	TRBV29-1	few	TRBJ2-7	CSVALGFSEQYF	TGCAGCGTTGCCTTGGGGTTCTCCGAGCAGTACTTC
-	TRBV20-1	many	TRBJ1-4	CSAIGRINEKLFF	TGCAGTGCGATCGGACGGATTAATGAAAAACTGTTTTTT
-	TRBV2	few	TRBJ2-7	CASKTFLRGRGSYEQYF	TGTGCCAGCAAGACGTTTTTAAGGGGTAGAGGATCCTACGAGCAGTACTTC
TRBD2	TRBV29-1	medium-sized	TRBJ2-1	CSVKTPQRDRAYNEQFF	TGCAGCGTCAAAACCCCCCAGCGGGATCGTGCCTACAATGAGCAGTTCTTC
-	TRBV7-9	many	TRBJ1-3	CASSFGAGDTIYF	TGTGCCAGCAGCTTTGGAGCGGGGGACACCATATATTTT
-	TRBV3-1	-	TRBJ2-1	CASSNRGSFSYNEQFF	TGTGCCAGCAGCAATCGGGGGTCCTTCTCCTACAATGAGCAGTTCTTC
-	TRBV20-1	few	TRBJ2-3	CSARGARGRGTDTQYF	TGCAGTGCTAGAGGGGCACGGGGGCGGGGCACAGATACGCAGTATTTT
-	TRBV4-3	many	TRBJ1-2	CASSQDRVEPYTF	TGCGCCAGCAGCCAAGATCGAGTAGAGCCCTACACCTTC
-	TRBV12-3/TRBV12-4	-	TRBJ1-1	CASSWGSVSTEAFF	TGTGCCAGCAGTTGGGGGTCGGTGAGCACTGAAGCTTTCTTT
TRBD1	TRBV29-1	few	TRBJ1-2	CSVGGDRVDYGYTF	TGCAGCGTTGGAGGGGACAGGGTGGACTATGGCTACACCTTC
TRBD2	TRBV20-1	many	TRBJ2-5	CSARTSGAQETQYF	TGCAGTGCCAGGACTAGCGGGGCCCAAGAGACCCAGTACTTC
TRBD2	TRBV18	many	TRBJ2-1	CASSPGSGSYEQFF	TGTGCCAGCTCACCAGGGAGCGGGAGCTATGAGCAGTTCTTC
-	TRBV7-2	-	TRBJ2-1	CASSLSTGAPNEQFF	TGTGCCAGCAGCTTAAGTACCGGAGCGCCCAATGAGCAGTTCTTC
-	TRBV12-3/TRBV12-4	-	TRBJ2-7	CASSSNSGTGEQYF	TGTGCCAGCAGTTCTAATAGCGGGACAGGCGAGCAGTACTTC
-	TRBV7-8	-	TRBJ2-2	CASSLGLLGFGELFF	TGTGCCAGCAGCTTAGGGCTACTAGGGTTCGGGGAGCTGTTTTTT
TRBD2	TRBV20-1	-	TRBJ2-1	CSAIPGLAGEQFF	TGCAGTGCAATTCCGGGACTAGCGGGGGAGCAGTTCTTC
-	TRBV30	-	TRBJ1-1	CAWSEQRDTEAFF	TGTGCCTGGAGTGAACAGAGGGACACTGAAGCTTTCTTT
TRBD2	TRBV7-8	many	TRBJ2-7	CASSSYSGSSYEQYF	TGTGCCAGCAGCTCTTATAGCGGGAGTTCGTACGAGCAGTACTTC
-	TRBV11-2	-	TRBJ2-7	CASSSLRTTYEQYF	TGTGCCAGCAGCTCCCTTCGGACTACCTACGAGCAGTACTTC
TRBD2	TRBV12-3/TRBV12-4	few	TRBJ2-7	CASSREGLSYEQYF	TGTGCCAGCAGTCGGGAGGGACTGAGCTACGAGCAGTACTTC
-	TRBV24-1	-	TRBJ2-2	CATSDLWQGNTGELFF	TGTGCCACCAGTGATTTGTGGCAGGGGAACACCGGGGAGCTGTTTTTT
-	TRBV10-3	-	TRBJ2-7	CAISSPQGIYEQYF	TGTGCCATCAGTTCGCCCCAGGGGATTTACGAGCAGTACTTC